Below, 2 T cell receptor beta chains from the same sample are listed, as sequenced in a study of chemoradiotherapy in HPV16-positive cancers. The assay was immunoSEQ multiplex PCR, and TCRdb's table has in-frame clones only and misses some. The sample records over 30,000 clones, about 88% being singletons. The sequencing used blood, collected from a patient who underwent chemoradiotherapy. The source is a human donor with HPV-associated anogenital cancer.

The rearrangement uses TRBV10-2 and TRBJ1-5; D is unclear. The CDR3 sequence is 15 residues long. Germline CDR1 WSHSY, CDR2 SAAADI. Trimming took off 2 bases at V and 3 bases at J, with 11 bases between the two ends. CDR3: CASSEILGPNQPQHF. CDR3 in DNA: TGCGCCAGCAGTGAGATTCTAGGCCCCAATCAGCCCCAGCATTTT.

The CDR3 DNA follows: TGTGCCAGCAGCCTTTCAGCGGGACGCACTAATTCACCCCTCCACTTT. As protein: CASSLSAGRTNSPLHF. The V call is TRBV28, the J call TRBJ1-6; D is possibly TRBD1 (5 bases). CDR3 length equals 16 residues. Germline assignment: CDR1 MDHEN and CDR2 SYDVKM. Between the trimmed V and J ends, which lost 6 bases and 6 bases, there was a span of 18 bases.